This T cell receptor (beta chain) appears in the sequencing data of a study of blood T cell repertoires in COVID-19. The CDR3 runs 10 residues. CDR1 and CDR2 (germline): SNHLY, FYNNEI. V shed 3 bases and J shed 12 bases, with 9 bases lying between them. Assay used: immunoSEQ multiplex PCR; TCRdb lists only in-frame clones, some missing. The profile shows 500,000 to 600,000 clones, roughly 89% of them singletons. The chain combines TRBV2 with TRBJ2-7, with unresolved D. The TCR comes from a woman aged 45-65 years with COVID-19, enrolled during active disease. Specimen: peripheral blood. This chain's CDR3 is CASSDSELYF. Here the CDR3 DNA reads TGTGCCAGCAGTGATTCGGAGTTGTACTTC.